The rows below give T cell receptor beta chains drawn from one sample of a study of radiotherapy plus CTLA-4 blockade in lung cancer. TCRdb keeps only in-frame clones here, not all; method: immunoSEQ multiplex PCR. The sample includes 55,000 to 85,000 clones, roughly three quarters seen only once; the top ten take around a sixth. The specimen was peripheral blood, collected from a patient treated with radiotherapy plus ipilimumab. Receptors originate from a human donor with non-small cell lung cancer whose response to radiotherapy plus ipilimumab could not be evaluated. Some clones in this sample may be carry-over from other donors' samples. The CDR3 runs from the conserved cysteine through the conserved F or W. A D gene is named only where the DNA matches it firmly. Clone sizes are given selectively: once, few, many, or a class where the clone is expanded.

clone_size d_call j_call v_call cdr3_aa cdr3_nt
. TRBD1 TRBJ2-7 TRBV28 CASSLGQVGGYEQYF TGTGCCAGCAGTTTGGGACAGGTTGGGGGTTACGAGCAGTACTTC
. TRBD1 TRBJ2-5 TRBV7-9 CASSFVRGRETQYF TGTGCCAGCAGCTTTGTGAGGGGGCGGGAGACCCAGTACTTC
. . TRBJ2-1 TRBV6-5 CASSYNSMGGEQFF TGTGCCAGCAGTTACAACTCCATGGGAGGTGAGCAGTTCTTC
. . TRBJ1-4 TRBV15 CATSRENSNYEKLFF TGTGCCACCAGCAGAGAAAACAGCAACTATGAAAAACTGTTTTTT
few TRBD1 TRBJ2-7 TRBV29-1 CSVEGGQGANEQYF TGCAGCGTTGAGGGGGGACAGGGGGCCAACGAGCAGTACTTC
. . TRBJ2-3 TRBV7-9 CASSYITDTQYF TGTGCCAGCAGCTACATAACAGATACGCAGTATTTT
. TRBD1 TRBJ2-1 TRBV7-3 CASSVDRGSYNEQFF TGTGCCAGCAGCGTCGACAGGGGTTCCTACAATGAGCAGTTCTTC
. . TRBJ2-3 TRBV9 CASSVDRRALTDTQYF TGTGCCAGCAGTGTTGACCGGCGGGCGCTCACAGATACGCAGTATTTT
. TRBD2 TRBJ2-1 TRBV19 CASSQSETSGLYNEQFF TGTGCCAGTAGTCAATCCGAGACTAGCGGACTTTACAATGAGCAGTTCTTC
. . TRBJ1-2 TRBV5-1 CASSASGPGDGYTF TGCGCCAGCAGCGCTTCTGGGCCAGGGGATGGCTACACCTTC
. . TRBJ2-7 TRBV6-5 CASSFSQAYSYEQYF TGTGCCAGCAGTTTCTCACAGGCATATTCGTACGAGCAGTACTTC
. . TRBJ2-5 TRBV19 CASREQAIQETQYF TGTGCCAGTAGAGAACAGGCAATCCAAGAGACCCAGTACTTC
medium-sized . TRBJ1-1 TRBV7-9 CASTPRWNTEAFF TGTGCCAGCACCCCGAGATGGAACACTGAAGCTTTCTTT
. . TRBJ2-3 TRBV19 CASSWAGGTDTQYF TGTGCCAGTAGTTGGGCAGGGGGCACAGATACGCAGTATTTT
few . TRBJ2-2 TRBV28 CASSLVPRTGELFF TGTGCCAGCAGTCTCGTTCCCAGGACCGGGGAGCTGTTTTTT
. TRBD1 TRBJ1-2 TRBV2 CASTPWGGTGMHGYTF TGTGCCAGCACCCCCTGGGGTGGGACAGGGATGCATGGCTACACCTTC
. TRBD1 TRBJ2-5 TRBV5-1 CASSRTGGSVKETQYF TGCGCCAGCAGCCGGACAGGGGGCAGCGTGAAAGAGACCCAGTACTTC
few TRBD1 TRBJ1-2 TRBV5-1 CASIQSPGTGGWAGYTF TGCGCCAGCATCCAGAGTCCCGGGACAGGGGGGTGGGCTGGCTACACCTTC
. . TRBJ2-7 TRBV10-3 CAIRDSAGRSYEQYF TGTGCCATCAGGGACTCCGCGGGACGATCCTACGAGCAGTACTTC
. . TRBJ1-1 TRBV2 CASSEATYLNTEAFF TGTGCCAGCAGTGAAGCGACATATCTGAACACTGAAGCTTTCTTT
. TRBD2 TRBJ2-3 TRBV7-9 CASSPRGGPITPDTQYF TGTGCCAGCAGCCCGCGGGGGGGACCCATCACCCCAGATACGCAGTATTTT
few . TRBJ1-1 TRBV7-2 CASSSGGVAFF TGTGCCAGCAGCTCCGGGGGGGTAGCTTTCTTT
. TRBD1 TRBJ2-7 TRBV10-3 CAIKGTGWNEQYF TGTGCCATCAAGGGGACAGGGTGGAACGAGCAGTACTTC
. . TRBJ2-5 TRBV27 CASSLSATILRAQYF TGTGCCAGCAGTTTATCGGCCACTATACTCAGGGCCCAGTACTTC
. . TRBJ1-5 TRBV19 CARVRGALWKSNQPQHF TGTGCCAGGGTGCGGGGGGCTTTATGGAAAAGCAATCAGCCCCAGCATTTT
. . TRBJ2-7 TRBV28 CASSYLLPTGLTLLSSYEQYF TGTGCCAGCAGTTACCTACTTCCGACTGGTTTGACTCTCCTGAGCTCCTACGAGCAGTACTTC
. . TRBJ2-7 TRBV7-2 CASSLTDFSYEQYF TGTGCCAGCAGCCTGACCGACTTCTCCTACGAGCAGTACTTC
. . TRBJ2-7 TRBV18 CASSVDSTNYEQYF TGTGCCAGCTCAGTCGACAGTACAAATTACGAGCAGTACTTC
. . TRBJ1-4 TRBV6-1 CASSASRTASNEKLFF TGTGCCAGCAGTGCGTCGAGGACAGCTTCTAATGAAAAACTGTTTTTT
once TRBD1 TRBJ1-5 TRBV7-2 CASSLAGGRSQPQHF TGTGCCAGCAGCTTAGCAGGGGGCAGGAGTCAGCCCCAGCATTTT
. . TRBJ1-1 TRBV27 CASSLSGAGSEAFF TGTGCCAGCAGTTTATCAGGGGCAGGGTCTGAAGCTTTCTTT
few . TRBJ1-2 TRBV5-6 CASSPSAGSYGYTF TGTGCCAGCAGCCCCTCGGCGGGGTCCTATGGCTACACCTTC
. TRBD1 TRBJ2-7 TRBV5-1 CASRQGGTGFYEQYF TGCGCCAGCAGACAGGGTGGGACAGGGTTCTACGAGCAGTACTTC
. TRBD1 TRBJ1-1 TRBV6-5 CASSYGTGNTEAFF TGTGCCAGCAGTTACGGGACAGGGAACACTGAAGCTTTCTTT
. . TRBJ1-3 TRBV7-2 CASNPGSRAAEMDTIYF TGTGCCAGCAACCCCGGCAGCAGGGCGGCCGAAATGGACACCATATATTTT
once TRBD1 TRBJ1-4 TRBV5-1 CASSLLQGVDEKLFF TGCGCCAGCAGCTTGTTGCAGGGGGTGGATGAAAAACTGTTTTTT
. TRBD2 TRBJ2-5 TRBV5-1 CASSLGTGGETQYF TGCGCCAGCAGCTTGGGCACGGGAGGGGAGACCCAGTACTTC
. TRBD1 TRBJ2-2 TRBV9 CASSVEGQLKGTGELFF TGTGCCAGCAGCGTAGAGGGACAGCTCAAGGGAACCGGGGAGCTGTTTTTT
. TRBD2 TRBJ2-1 TRBV5-1 CASSLGAGEYNEQFF TGCGCCAGCAGCTTGGGAGCGGGGGAGTACAATGAGCAGTTCTTC
. TRBD1 TRBJ2-3 TRBV4-1 CASSQDRTGGSTDTQYF TGCGCCAGCAGCCAAGATCGGACAGGAGGCAGCACAGATACGCAGTATTTT
. . TRBJ1-5 TRBV27 CASSLTYWGRGDSNQPQHF TGTGCCAGCAGTTTAACCTACTGGGGACGGGGGGATAGCAATCAGCCCCAGCATTTT